The next 26 T cell receptor beta chains were all read from a single sample in a study of CXCR3-negative and CXCR3-positive naive CD8 T cells. The authors prepared UMI-labeled TRB cDNA libraries by 5' RACE. Using the 5' RACE reads, TCRdb records one entry per CDR3 protein without DNA. The sample totals 40,000 to 55,000 distinct CDR3 sequences; its top ten clones hold about 1.4%. Specimen: naive CXCR3- CD8+ T cells from blood. Subset reported: CD45RO-CCR7+CD27+CD95- naive CD8+ T cells lacking CXCR3 (TNR3-). The receptors were gathered from a human donor in good health. Some clones in this sample may be carry-over from other donors' samples.

The chain combines TRBV7-7 with TRBJ1-5. The CDR3 has 13 residues. Germline CDR1 is SSHAT and CDR2 is FNYEAQ (reference sequence). The CDR3 here is CASSLYRGQPQHF.

CDR3 region: CASSLYKSYPEAFF. The chain is built from TRBV28 and TRBJ1-1. The CDR3 covers 14 residues. Germline CDR1 and CDR2: MDHEN and SYDVKM.

The V and J genes are TRBV29-1 and TRBJ1-1. Germline CDR1 SQVTM, CDR2 ANQGSEA. This CDR3 has 12 residues. CDR3 sequence: CSVWTVNTEAFF.

The rearrangement links TRBV21-1 to TRBJ2-5; TCRdb picks TRBD2, but there is no DNA to check that call. TRBV21-1 is reported as a pseudogene. The CDR3 has 16 amino acids. CDR3 region: CASSKAGGPQQETQYF.

The V and J genes are TRBV6-5 and TRBJ2-1; the D call of TRBD2 rests on TCRdb alone, since no DNA is present to check it. The CDR3 is 14 residues long. From germline, CDR1 is MNHEY and CDR2 SVGAGI. CDR3 sequence: CAISTSPSHNEQFF.

This CDR3 reads CASSLGGSRETQYF. The rearrangement uses TRBV7-8 and TRBJ2-5. Germline CDR1 SGHVS, CDR2 FQNEAQ. CDR3 size: 14 residues.

The V gene is TRBV10-3, the J gene TRBJ2-7; TCRdb's D gene call, TRBD1, goes unchecked for lack of DNA. The CDR3 spans 16 residues. CDR1 is ENHRY and CDR2 is SYGVKD in the germline V gene. The CDR3 here is CAISFPPGQGSYEQYF.

CDR3 sequence reads: CASSQNLGAVDEQFF. The J gene is TRBJ2-1, the V gene TRBV3-1; TCRdb proposes TRBD2, but this gene call is untestable without DNA. The CDR3 has 15 amino acids. Germline lookup yields CDR1 LGHDT and CDR2 YNNKEL (reference sequence).

The V call is TRBV6-5, the J call TRBJ1-1; absent DNA, TCRdb's TRBD1 call cannot be checked. This CDR3 is 16 amino acids long. Germline values: CDR1 MNHEY, CDR2 SVGAGI. The CDR3 sequence: CASILFPGTANTEAFF.

By frequency, this clonotype is medium-sized. This chain uses TRBV7-9 with TRBJ2-5. The CDR3 covers 13 residues. Germline loops: CDR1 SEHNR, CDR2 FQNEAQ (reference sequence). This CDR3 reads CASSLETEETQYF. Full variable domain (remainder filled in from reference TRBV7-9 and TRBJ2-5): DTGVSQNPRHKITKRGQNVTFRCDPISEHNRLYWYRQTLGQGPEFLTYFQNEAQLEKSRLLSDRFSAERPKGSFSTLEIQRTEQGDSAMYLCASSLETEETQYFGPGTRLLVL.

This chain connects TRBV11-1 to TRBJ2-2; TCRdb selects TRBD2, and the lack of DNA leaves this call unchecked. The CDR3 sequence is 13 residues long. The germline gives CDR1 SGHAT, CDR2 FQDESV (reference sequence). The CDR3 sequence: CASSPGPPGELFF. Full variable domain (missing parts from reference TRBV11-1 and TRBJ2-2): EAEVAQSPRYKITEKSQAVAFWCDPISGHATLYWYRQILGQGPELLVQFQDESVVDDSQLPKDRFSAERLKGVDSTLKIQPAELGDSAMYLCASSPGPPGELFFGEGSRLTVL.

This clonotype registers medium-sized (0.01 to 0.1%) by frequency. The chain carries TRBV6-4 and TRBJ2-1; without DNA, the TCRdb call of TRBD2 cannot be checked. Germline CDR1 reads MRHNA; CDR2 reads SNTAGT. The CDR3 is 17 amino acids. The CDR3 reads CASSERGTFGYNGEQFF.

The gene calls are TRBV23-1 and TRBJ1-5; lacking DNA, the TRBD1 call made by TCRdb goes unchecked. TRBV23-1 qualifies as an ORF whose function is uncertain. The CDR3 extends over 19 amino acids. CDR3 protein: CASSQYHRGEVESNQPQHF.

The chain combines TRBV29-1 with TRBJ2-5; there is no DNA to check the TCRdb D call of TRBD2. Per germline, CDR1 SQVTM and CDR2 ANQGSEA. The CDR3 has 14 amino acids. The CDR3 spells CSVPRLQIQETQYF.

V is TRBV5-5 and J is TRBJ1-1. Germline V CDR1 and CDR2: SGHKS, YYEKEE (reference sequence). The CDR3 covers 14 residues. The CDR3 reads CASSLGSPSTEAFF.

The V call is TRBV7-9, the J call TRBJ2-6; with no DNA, the TCRdb D assignment of TRBD1 cannot be verified. There are 12 residues in the CDR3. Germline V lookup: CDR1 SEHNR, CDR2 FQNEAQ (reference sequence). The CDR3 loop is CASGTIANVLTF. The variable domain in full, completed from reference TRBV7-9 and TRBJ2-6, reads DTGVSQNPRHKITKRGQNVTFRCDPISEHNRLYWYRQTLGQGPEFLTYFQNEAQLEKSRLLSDRFSAERPKGSFSTLEIQRTEQGDSAMYLCASGTIANVLTFGAGSRLTVL.

The chain employs TRBV5-1 and TRBJ2-3. This CDR3 spans 12 amino acids. Germline lookup yields CDR1 SGHRS and CDR2 YFSETQ. The CDR3 spells CASTLTGDTQYF.

The chain uses TRBV20-1 and TRBJ2-7. CDR1 and CDR2 from the germline V gene are DFQATT and SNEGSKA (reference sequence). The CDR3 runs 11 residues. The CDR3 is CSARGYYEQYF.

The chain is built from TRBV7-3 and TRBJ2-7. Germline V gene lookup returns CDR1 SGHTA and CDR2 FQGTGA. The CDR3 spans 13 residues. The CDR3 protein is CASSLEQGYEQYF.

V usage is TRBV4-3 and J usage is TRBJ2-2; lacking DNA, the TRBD1 call made by TCRdb goes unchecked. The CDR3 covers 18 residues. Germline V gene sequence: CDR1 LGHNA, CDR2 YSLEER. The CDR3 loop is CASSHTPGQGTNTGELFF.

The chain recombines TRBV20-1 with TRBJ2-3. This CDR3 comprises 16 residues. CDR1 DFQATT and CDR2 SNEGSKA come from the germline V gene (reference sequence). This CDR3 reads CSARDRERVSTDTQYF.

The CDR3: CASSFGQGTEAFF. J is TRBJ1-1 and V is TRBV7-9; TCRdb proposes TRBD1, but this gene call is untestable without DNA. The CDR3 length is 13 residues. Per the germline V gene, CDR1 is SEHNR and CDR2 is FQNEAQ (reference sequence).

CDR3 amino acids: CASSPTGPNEQYF. The gene calls are TRBV7-3 and TRBJ2-7. Germline V gives CDR1 SGHTA, CDR2 FQGTGA. The CDR3 loop spans 13 amino acids.

The rearrangement joins TRBV27 to TRBJ2-1; TCRdb picks TRBD1, but there is no DNA to check that call. Per germline, CDR1 MNHEY and CDR2 SMNVEV (reference sequence). The CDR3 consists of 15 residues. CDR3 amino acids: CASTGGPSSYNEQFF.

The chain carries TRBV7-6 and TRBJ1-4; the D call from TCRdb, TRBD1, cannot be confirmed without DNA. Germline assignment: CDR1 SGHVS and CDR2 FNYEAQ. The CDR3 extends over 17 amino acids. The CDR3 is CASSVPPGQATNEKLFF. Complete variable domain (other parts from reference TRBV7-6 and TRBJ1-4): GAGVSQSPRYKVTKRGQDVALRCDPISGHVSLYWYRQALGQGPEFLTYFNYEAQQDKSGLPNDRFSAERPEGSISTLTIQRTEQRDSAMYRCASSVPPGQATNEKLFFGSGTQLSVL.

The rearrangement uses TRBV5-1 and TRBJ2-7; TCRdb names TRBD1, which stays unverified in the absence of DNA. This CDR3 is 14 amino acids long. Looked up from germline, CDR1 is SGHRS and CDR2 is YFSETQ. CDR3 residues: CASSPEVGGNKQYF.